The source of this T cell receptor beta chain is a study of T cells in Graves' hyperthyroidism and ophthalmopathy. Hyperthyroidism of Graves' type that showed no ophthalmopathy progression within 18 months was stable. Those patients with uncontrolled infection, other autoimmune disease, pregnancy or lactation were excluded. A roughly 9.7 ml volume of fresh peripheral blood provided the PBMCs. TCR beta CDR3 regions were amplified from RNA transcripts. Using the HTBI primer set, a first-round RT-PCR was run on the TCR CDR3. TCRdb re-derived calls from the multiplex PCR reads in MiXCR, one entry per CDR3 protein. The sample gives roughly 750,000 distinct CDR3 sequences, over 15% of which show up once; roughly 8% is in the top ten. This clonotype was recorded a few times. The source material was blood. The sequence derives from a young man with Graves' hyperthyroidism.

This chain's CDR3 is CASSLERLLGHYNEQFF. CDR3 DNA: TGTGCCAGCAGCTTAGAAAGGCTTTTGGGGCACTACAATGAGCAGTTCTTC. V gene TRBV11-3 combines with J gene TRBJ2-1, with a weak D call TRBD1 (5 bases). Germline-derived CDR1 and CDR2 are SGHNT and YENEEA. The CDR3 spans 17 residues. Trimming pared 0 bases from V and 3 bases from J, leaving 15 bases between. The full variable domain, in which reference TRBV11-3 and TRBJ2-1 provide the parts outside the CDR3, is EAGVVQSPRYKIIEKKQPVAFWCNPISGHNTLYWYLQNLGQGPELLIRYENEEAVDDSQLPKDRFSAERLKGVDSTLKIQPAELGDSAVYLCASSLERLLGHYNEQFFGPGTRLTVL.